This T cell receptor (beta chain) was captured by sequencing in a study of blood T cell repertoires in COVID-19. Study-wide background: The study drew acute and convalescent COVID-19 samples from the United States, Italy and Spain. In each case, the material was cDNA or gDNA derived from T cells, B-cell-depleted T cells, or PBMCs.

Sequenced by immunoSEQ multiplex PCR; TCRdb stores in-frame clones only, minus some. The table has 120,000 or so clones, 55% to 75% seen once. Germline V lookup: CDR1 SGDLS, CDR2 YYNGEE. Trimming at V came to 3 bases and at J to 7 bases, leaving 11 bases not matched to a gene. This CDR3 is built from 15 residues. The chain is built from TRBV9 and TRBJ1-2, with 8 bases fitting TRBD1. The specimen was peripheral blood. The origin of this receptor is a woman aged 65 to 85 with acute or convalescent COVID-19. DNA for the CDR3: TGTGCCAGCAGCGACCCGGGACAGGTGGCGGGTGGCTACACCTTC. Its protein product is CASSDPGQVAGGYTF.